A selection of T cell receptor beta chains follows, all from one sample in a study of blood T cells in healthy people across ages. Each CDR3 protein is one row after TCRdb ran MiXCR on the 5' RACE reads. The table lists 780,000 or so distinct CDR3 sequences, 53% of them singletons. The sample taken for sequencing was blood. The receptor set was obtained from a man at least 80 years old in good health. The CDR3 runs from the conserved cysteine through the conserved F or W. The order of the fields is J gene, D gene, V gene, clone size, CDR3 DNA, CDR3 protein. A D gene is named only where the DNA matches it firmly. Expanded clones are given a class, and other clones once, few, many or no size at all.

TRBJ2-4 | TRBD2 | TRBV3-1 | - | TGTGCCAGCAGCCAAGGGGAGGGACGTGCCAAAAACATTCAGTACTTC | CASSQGEGRAKNIQYF
TRBJ2-1 | TRBD1 | TRBV20-1 | - | TGCAGTGCTAGAGAGCGAGGGGGCGCACACAATGAGCAGTTCTTC | CSARERGGAHNEQFF
TRBJ2-3 | - | TRBV7-7 | - | TGTGCTAGCAGCTTAGATCTTAGCACAGATACGCAGTATTTT | CASSLDLSTDTQYF
TRBJ2-3 | TRBD2 | TRBV7-6 | - | TGTGCCAGCAGCTTAGGGACTAGCGGGCCCACAGATACGCAGTATTTT | CASSLGTSGPTDTQYF
TRBJ2-1 | - | TRBV29-1 | few | TGCAGCGTTGTTTGGGGTGTCGATGAGCAGTTCTTC | CSVVWGVDEQFF
TRBJ2-1 | TRBD2 | TRBV12-5 | - | TGTGCTAGTGGTTTGCGACTAGCGGGAGGGTCCTCCTACAATGAGCAGTTCTTC | CASGLRLAGGSSYNEQFF
TRBJ2-1 | - | TRBV30 | - | TGTGCCTGGAGGGCTCAGACAGCGAATTCCTACAATGAGCAGTTCTTC | CAWRAQTANSYNEQFF
TRBJ2-3 | - | TRBV3-1 | few | TGTGCCAGCAGCCAGGACGGAGATCACAGATACGCGTATTTT | CASSQDGDHRYAYF
TRBJ2-7 | - | TRBV7-2 | - | TGTGCCAGCAGCTTCGGGAACCTCTACGAGCAGTACTTC | CASSFGNLYEQYF
TRBJ2-5 | - | TRBV7-2 | few | TGTGCCAGCAGCTTAGTCCCCCGAGAGACCCAGTACTTC | CASSLVPRETQYF
TRBJ2-7 | TRBD2 | TRBV2 | once | TGTGCCAGCAGGGAGCGGGAGGTTTCCTACGAGCAGTACTTC | CASREREVSYEQYF
TRBJ1-2 | - | TRBV29-1 | - | TGCAGCGTTGGGATGGGATCGGGACTGGGAGCGGTTGGCTACACCTTC | CSVGMGSGLGAVGYTF
TRBJ2-2 | - | TRBV7-2 | - | TGTGCCAGCAGCCCGGTCCTCTTGAACACCGGGGAGCTGTTTTTT | CASSPVLLNTGELFF
TRBJ2-6 | TRBD1 | TRBV11-2 | - | TGTGCCAGCAGAACCTACCCGCAAGGGGGCACTGGGGCCAACGTCCTGACTTTC | CASRTYPQGGTGANVLTF
TRBJ2-7 | TRBD2 | TRBV20-1 | - | TGCAGTGGGAGGGGTAGCGGGAGCTCCTACGAGCAGTACTTC | CSGRGSGSSYEQYF
TRBJ1-1 | TRBD1 | TRBV24-1 | - | TGTGCCACCAGTGACATCGACAGGGCAGCTTTCTTT | CATSDIDRAAFF
TRBJ2-5 | TRBD2 | TRBV25-1 | - | TGTGCCAGCAGTGATAGCGGGAGAGAGACCCAGTACTTC | CASSDSGRETQYF
TRBJ2-5 | - | TRBV24-1 | - | TGTGCCACCAGGGCAGGGTTCGGAGAGACCCAGTACTTC | CATRAGFGETQYF
TRBJ2-7 | TRBD2 | TRBV12-3/TRBV12-4 | few | TGTGCCAGCAGTTCACTAGGGAGGGGCCACTACGAGCAGTACTTC | CASSSLGRGHYEQYF
TRBJ1-4 | TRBD1 | TRBV7-2 | - | TGTGCCACCCAGCGGACAGGGGTTGAAAAACTGTTTTTT | CATQRTGVEKLFF
TRBJ1-1 | TRBD1 | TRBV2 | - | TGTGCCAGCAGCCTTAAGGACAGGGGCACTGAAGCTTTCTTT | CASSLKDRGTEAFF
TRBJ2-7 | TRBD1 | TRBV4-1 | few | TGCGCCAGCAGCCAAGTTTATCGCGGACAGGGGACCCACGAGCAGTACTTC | CASSQVYRGQGTHEQYF
TRBJ1-2 | - | TRBV5-1 | - | TGCGCCAGCAGCTTGGCCGCGCGCGACCTGACGGGCTATGGCTACACCTTC | CASSLAARDLTGYGYTF
TRBJ2-3 | - | TRBV27 | - | TGTGCCAGCAGTTTATTTCCTAGCGCAGGCACAGATACGCAGTATTTT | CASSLFPSAGTDTQYF
TRBJ2-7 | - | TRBV20-1 | - | TGCAGTGCTAGAGAAAGCCGGGCCCCCTACGAGCAGTACTTC | CSARESRAPYEQYF
TRBJ2-1 | TRBD2 | TRBV20-1 | few | TGCAGTGCTAGCACGCTAGCGGGAGGGCCGACTGAGCAGTTCTTC | CSASTLAGGPTEQFF
TRBJ2-1 | - | TRBV9 | - | TGTGCCAGCAGCGCGAACGGTGAGCAGTTCTTC | CASSANGEQFF
TRBJ2-4 | - | TRBV5-1 | - | TGCGCCAGCAGCTTGCAGGAAAACAAAAACATTCAGTACTTC | CASSLQENKNIQYF
TRBJ2-2 | - | TRBV2 | - | TGTGCCAGCAGTGATCAGGGCACCGGGGAGCTGTTTTTT | CASSDQGTGELFF
TRBJ2-1 | TRBD1 | TRBV28 | few | TGTGCCAGCAGATTCGGGACAGAGAACAATGAGCAGTTCTTC | CASRFGTENNEQFF
TRBJ2-5 | - | TRBV29-1 | few | TGCAGCGTACGAAGCACAGGACAAGAGACCCAGTACTTC | CSVRSTGQETQYF
TRBJ2-1 | TRBD2 | TRBV4-2 | few | TGTGCCAGCAGCCAAGTTGCCCCCGGGAGGCGGGGGGATGAGCAGTTCTTC | CASSQVAPGRRGDEQFF
TRBJ2-3 | - | TRBV12-3/TRBV12-4 | few | TGTGCCAGCACTTCCGACGGGAACCCCACAGATACGCAGTATTTT | CASTSDGNPTDTQYF
TRBJ2-1 | TRBD2 | TRBV12-5 | - | TGTGCTAGTGGTTTGCCCCACCCCACTAGCGGGAGGAGAAGGAATGAGCAGTTCTTC | CASGLPHPTSGRRRNEQFF
TRBJ2-4 | - | TRBV5-6 | - | TGTGCCAGCAGCTTGCGGAGGTCCTTAGGGGCCAAAAACATTCAGTACTTC | CASSLRRSLGAKNIQYF
TRBJ2-1 | TRBD2 | TRBV5-1 | - | TGCGCCAGCAGCTCCTCCGGGACTAGCGGGGCCCACAATGAGCAGTTCTTC | CASSSSGTSGAHNEQFF
TRBJ2-3 | - | TRBV25-1 | few | TGTGCCACCGAAGACAGGAGCACAGATACGCAGTATTTT | CATEDRSTDTQYF
TRBJ2-1 | - | TRBV5-1 | - | TGCGCCAGCAGCTTGGTGGTCAGGAGGAATGAGCAGTTCTTC | CASSLVVRRNEQFF
TRBJ2-1 | - | TRBV12-3/TRBV12-4 | - | TGTGCCAGCAGTTCGCCAGACCCCGCCAAGGCGCAGTTCTTC | CASSSPDPAKAQFF
TRBJ2-5 | - | TRBV12-3/TRBV12-4 | - | TGTGCCAGCAGTCGGTCGGGGGAGCAGCAGTACTTC | CASSRSGEQQYF
TRBJ1-5 | - | TRBV7-9 | - | TGTGCCGACGACGCGGGGGAGGAGCAGCCCCAGCATTTT | CADDAGEEQPQHF
TRBJ2-6 | - | TRBV6-2/TRBV6-3 | - | TGTGCCAGCAGTTACTCGATCTCCAACGTCCTGACTTTC | CASSYSISNVLTF
TRBJ2-7 | TRBD2 | TRBV4-2 | - | TGTGCCAGCAGCCAACTCCCCGGGACTAGCGGGAAGTCGTACGAGCAGTACTTC | CASSQLPGTSGKSYEQYF
TRBJ2-5 | TRBD2 | TRBV9 | - | TGTGCCAGTAGCGTCGCCCCTGCGAGGGCGGGAGGAGGGCAAGAGACCCAGTACTTC | CASSVAPARAGGGQETQYF
TRBJ2-1 | TRBD2 | TRBV20-1 | - | TGCAGTGCCACCCAGCGAGCGGGGCATTACAATGAGCAGTTCTTC | CSATQRAGHYNEQFF
TRBJ2-7 | - | TRBV27 | - | TGTGCCAGCAGTTTACTAATCCGGGACAAAGCCTACGAGCAGTACTTC | CASSLLIRDKAYEQYF
TRBJ2-1 | - | TRBV7-2 | few | TGTGCCAGCAGCCCCCGGCACGGGCCCCTGTCCTACAATGAGCAGTTCTTC | CASSPRHGPLSYNEQFF